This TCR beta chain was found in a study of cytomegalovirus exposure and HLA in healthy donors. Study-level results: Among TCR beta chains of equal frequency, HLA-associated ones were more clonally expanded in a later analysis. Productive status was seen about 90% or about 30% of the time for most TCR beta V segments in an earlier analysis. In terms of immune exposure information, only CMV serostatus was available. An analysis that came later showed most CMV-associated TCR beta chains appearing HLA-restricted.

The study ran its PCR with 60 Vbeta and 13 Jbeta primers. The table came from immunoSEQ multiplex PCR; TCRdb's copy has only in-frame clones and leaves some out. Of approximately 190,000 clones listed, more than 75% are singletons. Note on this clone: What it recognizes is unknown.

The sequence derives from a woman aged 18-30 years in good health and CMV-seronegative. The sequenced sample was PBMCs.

The CDR3, as DNA: TGCGCCAGCAGCGGGACAGACAGCCGCAATCAGCCCCAGCATTTT. As protein: CASSGTDSRNQPQHF. The chain uses TRBV5-1 and TRBJ1-5; TRBD1 matches at 7 bases. Germline assignment: CDR1 SGHRS and CDR2 YFSETQ. Unmatched junction bases numbered 6, after V lost 4 bases and J lost 2 bases. This CDR3 is 15 amino acids long. The full variable domain, with the rest looked up from reference TRBV5-1 and TRBJ1-5, is KAGVTQTPRYLIKTRGQQVTLSCSPISGHRSVSWYQQTPGQGLQFLFEYFSETQRNKGNFPGRFSGRQFSNSRSEMNVSTLELGDSALYLCASSGTDSRNQPQHFGDGTRLSIL.